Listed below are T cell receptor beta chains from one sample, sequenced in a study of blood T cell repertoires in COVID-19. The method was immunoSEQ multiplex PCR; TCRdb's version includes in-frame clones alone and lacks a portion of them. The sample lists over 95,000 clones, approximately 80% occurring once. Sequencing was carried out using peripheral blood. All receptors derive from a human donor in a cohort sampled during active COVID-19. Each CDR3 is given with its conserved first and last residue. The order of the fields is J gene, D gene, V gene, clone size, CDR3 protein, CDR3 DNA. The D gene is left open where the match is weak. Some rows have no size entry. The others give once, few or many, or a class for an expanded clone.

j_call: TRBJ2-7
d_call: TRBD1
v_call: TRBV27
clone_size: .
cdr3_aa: CASKNSGTGNHEQYF
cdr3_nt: TGTGCCAGCAAGAACTCCGGGACAGGGAACCACGAGCAGTACTTC

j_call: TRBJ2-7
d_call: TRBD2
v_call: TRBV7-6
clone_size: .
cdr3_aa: CASSSGGGGPLDEQYF
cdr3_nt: TGTGCCAGCAGCTCTGGTGGCGGGGGGCCGTTAGACGAGCAGTACTTC

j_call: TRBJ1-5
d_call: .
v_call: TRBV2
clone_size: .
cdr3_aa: CASKDPGGGRNQPQHF
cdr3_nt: TGTGCCAGCAAAGACCCTGGGGGAGGTAGGAATCAGCCCCAGCATTTT

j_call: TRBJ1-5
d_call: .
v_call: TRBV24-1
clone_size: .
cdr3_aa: CATSDLTRPQHF
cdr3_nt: TGTGCCACCAGTGATTTAACTCGGCCCCAGCATTTT

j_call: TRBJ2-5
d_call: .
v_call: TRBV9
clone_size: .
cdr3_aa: CASSGVLETQYF
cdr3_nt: TGTGCCAGCAGCGGAGTACTGGAGACCCAGTACTTC

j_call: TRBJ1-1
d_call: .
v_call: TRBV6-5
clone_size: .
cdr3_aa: CASRFSSGSNTEAFF
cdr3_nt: TGTGCCAGCAGGTTCTCTTCAGGGTCGAACACTGAAGCTTTCTTT

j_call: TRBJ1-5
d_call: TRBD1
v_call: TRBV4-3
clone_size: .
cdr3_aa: CASSQAPRGRGNQPQHF
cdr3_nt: TGCGCCAGCAGCCAAGCCCCCAGGGGGCGAGGCAATCAGCCCCAGCATTTT

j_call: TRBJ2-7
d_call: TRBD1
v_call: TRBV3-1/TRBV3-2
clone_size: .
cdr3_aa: CASSQVKGQGRYEQYF
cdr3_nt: TGTGCCAGCAGCCAAGTAAAGGGACAGGGAAGGTACGAGCAGTACTTC

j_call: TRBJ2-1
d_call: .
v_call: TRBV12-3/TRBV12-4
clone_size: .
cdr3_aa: CASSPLSLEQFF
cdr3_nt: TGTGCCAGCAGTCCGCTGAGTCTTGAGCAGTTCTTC

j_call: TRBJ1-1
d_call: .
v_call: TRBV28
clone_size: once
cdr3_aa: CASRTNVGGAFF
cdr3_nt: TGTGCCAGCAGGACTAACGTGGGGGGAGCTTTCTTT

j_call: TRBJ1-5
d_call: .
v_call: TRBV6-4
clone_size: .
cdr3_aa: CASSEGAGQPQHF
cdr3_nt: TGTGCCAGCAGTGAGGGGGCGGGCCAGCCCCAGCATTTT

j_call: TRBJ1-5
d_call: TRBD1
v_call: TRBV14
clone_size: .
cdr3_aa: CASSQYRDRGSSNQPQHF
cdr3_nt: TGTGCCAGCAGCCAGTACCGGGACAGGGGATCGAGCAATCAGCCCCAGCATTTT

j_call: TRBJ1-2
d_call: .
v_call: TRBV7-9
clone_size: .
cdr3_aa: CASSLAGTFYGYTF
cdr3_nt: TGTGCCAGCAGCTTAGCGGGGACTTTCTATGGCTACACCTTC

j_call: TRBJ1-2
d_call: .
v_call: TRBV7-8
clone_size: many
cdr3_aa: CASSLEGYGYGYTF
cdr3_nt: TGTGCCAGCAGCTTAGAGGGGTACGGTTATGGCTACACCTTC

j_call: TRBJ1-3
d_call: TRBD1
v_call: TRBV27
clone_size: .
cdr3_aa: CASSFRSPGGFSGNTIYF
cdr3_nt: TGTGCCAGCAGTTTCCGATCCCCAGGGGGGTTCTCTGGAAACACCATATATTTT

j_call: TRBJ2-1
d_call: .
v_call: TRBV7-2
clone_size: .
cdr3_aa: CASSPYYNEQFF
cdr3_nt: TGTGCCAGCAGCCCCTACTACAATGAGCAGTTCTTC

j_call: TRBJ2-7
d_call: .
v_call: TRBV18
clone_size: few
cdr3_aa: CASSQQPAYEQYF
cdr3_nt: TGTGCCAGCTCACAACAGCCTGCCTACGAGCAGTACTTC

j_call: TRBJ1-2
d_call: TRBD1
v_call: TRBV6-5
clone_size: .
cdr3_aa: CASSYSTGQGLDGYTF
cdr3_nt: TGTGCCAGCAGTTACTCGACGGGACAGGGGTTGGATGGCTACACCTTC

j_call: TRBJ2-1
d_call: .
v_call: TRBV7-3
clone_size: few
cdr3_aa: CASSNTRSRYNEQFF
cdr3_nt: TGTGCCAGCAGCAATACACGTAGCCGCTACAATGAGCAGTTCTTC

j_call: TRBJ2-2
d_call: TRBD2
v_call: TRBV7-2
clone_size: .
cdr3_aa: CASSLRRLAGMGNTGELFF
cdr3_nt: TGTGCCAGCAGCTTACGGAGACTAGCGGGAATGGGAAACACCGGGGAGCTGTTTTTT

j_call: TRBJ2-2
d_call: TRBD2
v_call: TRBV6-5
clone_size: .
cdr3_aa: CAIQGREGWTGELFF
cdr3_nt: TGTGCCATTCAAGGGAGGGAGGGATGGACCGGGGAGCTGTTTTTT

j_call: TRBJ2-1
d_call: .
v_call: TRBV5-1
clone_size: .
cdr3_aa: CASSFLRNEQFF
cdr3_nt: TGCGCCAGCAGCTTTTTGCGCAATGAGCAGTTCTTC

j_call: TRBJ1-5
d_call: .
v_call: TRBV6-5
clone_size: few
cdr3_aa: CASSYNVQSNQPQHF
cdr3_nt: TGTGCCAGTAGTTATAACGTACAGTCAAATCAGCCCCAGCATTTT

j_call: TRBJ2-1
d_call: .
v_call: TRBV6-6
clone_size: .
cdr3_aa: CASSSSSGGNNEQFF
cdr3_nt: TGTGCCAGCAGTTCCTCTAGTGGGGGGAACAATGAGCAGTTCTTC

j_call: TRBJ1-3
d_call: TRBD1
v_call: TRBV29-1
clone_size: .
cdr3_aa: CSVRTGTSSGNTIYF
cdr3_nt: TGCAGCGTGAGGACAGGGACGTCCTCTGGAAACACCATATATTTT

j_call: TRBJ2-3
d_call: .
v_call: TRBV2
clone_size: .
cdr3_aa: CASSEGRGSLDTQYF
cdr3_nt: TGTGCCAGCAGTGAAGGCAGGGGCTCATTAGATACGCAGTATTTT

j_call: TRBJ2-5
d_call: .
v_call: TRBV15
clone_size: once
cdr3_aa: CATSASPAGWETQYF
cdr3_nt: TGTGCCACCAGCGCATCCCCGGCCGGGTGGGAGACCCAGTACTTC

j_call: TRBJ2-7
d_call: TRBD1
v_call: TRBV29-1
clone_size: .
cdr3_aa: CSVEGEAGQGAYEQYF
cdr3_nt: TGCAGCGTTGAAGGGGAGGCGGGACAGGGGGCGTACGAGCAGTACTTC

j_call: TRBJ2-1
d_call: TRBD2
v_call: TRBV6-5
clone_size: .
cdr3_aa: CASSKRDSKAVF
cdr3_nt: TGTGCCAGCAGTAAGCGGGACTCCAAGGCGGTCTTC

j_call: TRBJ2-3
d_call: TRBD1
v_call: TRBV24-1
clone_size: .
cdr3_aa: CATSTGVYTDTQYF
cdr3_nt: TGTGCCACCAGCACAGGGGTATACACAGATACGCAGTATTTT

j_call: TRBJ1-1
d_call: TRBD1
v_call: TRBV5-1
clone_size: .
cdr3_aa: CASSLRQGGTEAFF
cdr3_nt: TGCGCCAGCAGCTTGAGACAGGGGGGAACTGAAGCTTTCTTT

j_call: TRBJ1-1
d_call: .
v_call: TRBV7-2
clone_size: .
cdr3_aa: CASSLQALEAFF
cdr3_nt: TGTGCCAGCAGCCTACAGGCCCTTGAAGCTTTCTTT

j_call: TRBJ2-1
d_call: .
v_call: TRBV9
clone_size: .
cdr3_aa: CASSVRGLEYNEQFF
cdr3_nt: TGTGCCAGCAGCGTAAGGGGACTGGAATACAATGAGCAGTTCTTC

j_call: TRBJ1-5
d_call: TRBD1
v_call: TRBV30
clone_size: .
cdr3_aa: CAWSEAGGNQPQHF
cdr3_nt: TGTGCCTGGAGTGAGGCAGGGGGAAATCAGCCCCAGCATTTT

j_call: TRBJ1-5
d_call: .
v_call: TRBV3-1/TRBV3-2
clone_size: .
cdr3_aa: CASSQGSGHHPSNQPQHF
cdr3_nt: TGTGCCAGCAGCCAAGGGAGTGGACACCATCCTAGCAATCAGCCCCAGCATTTT

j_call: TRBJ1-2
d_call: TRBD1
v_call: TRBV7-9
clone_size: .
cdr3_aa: CASSLGTPGRGLNGYTF
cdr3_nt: TGTGCCAGCAGCTTAGGTACCCCGGGCAGGGGGCTCAATGGCTACACCTTC

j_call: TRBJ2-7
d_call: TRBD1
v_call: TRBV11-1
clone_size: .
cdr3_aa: CASSLGDSSYEQYF
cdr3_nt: TGTGCCAGCAGCTTAGGGGACAGCTCCTACGAGCAGTACTTC

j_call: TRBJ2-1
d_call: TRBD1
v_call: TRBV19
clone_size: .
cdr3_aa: CASTAGTGLAYNEQFF
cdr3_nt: TGTGCCAGTACCGCCGGGACAGGTCTCGCCTACAATGAGCAGTTCTTC

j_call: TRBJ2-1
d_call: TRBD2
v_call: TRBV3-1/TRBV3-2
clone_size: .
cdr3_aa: CASSQGIAGGPSYNEQFF
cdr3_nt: TGTGCCAGCAGCCAAGGGATAGCGGGGGGGCCGTCCTACAATGAGCAGTTCTTC

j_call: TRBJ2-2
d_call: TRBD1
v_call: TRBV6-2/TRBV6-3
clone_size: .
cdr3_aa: CASSYSRDSDTGELFF
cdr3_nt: TGTGCCAGCAGTTACTCCCGGGACAGTGACACCGGGGAGCTGTTTTTT

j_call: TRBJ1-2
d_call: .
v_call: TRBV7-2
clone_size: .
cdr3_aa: CASSQRPAGLGYTF
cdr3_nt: TGTGCCAGCAGCCAGCGACCGGCGGGGCTTGGCTACACCTTC

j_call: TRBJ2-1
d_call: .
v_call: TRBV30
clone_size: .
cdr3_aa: CAWSARTRRDEQFF
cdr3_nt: TGTGCCTGGAGCGCCAGGACTCGACGGGATGAGCAGTTCTTC

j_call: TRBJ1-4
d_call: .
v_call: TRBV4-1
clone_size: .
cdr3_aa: CASSQAPRVYEKLFF
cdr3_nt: TGCGCCAGCAGCCAAGCCCCCCGGGTTTATGAAAAACTGTTTTTT

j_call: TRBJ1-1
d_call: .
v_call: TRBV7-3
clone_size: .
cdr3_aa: CASSLTGAENTEAFF
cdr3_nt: TGTGCCAGCAGCTTAACAGGGGCAGAGAACACTGAAGCTTTCTTT

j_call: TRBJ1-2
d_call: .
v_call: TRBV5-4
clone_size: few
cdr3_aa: CASSLGQGYTF
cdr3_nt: TGTGCCAGCAGCCTCGGACAGGGCTACACCTTC

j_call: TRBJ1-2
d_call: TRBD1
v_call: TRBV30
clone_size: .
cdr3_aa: CAWGHLPGQYGYTF
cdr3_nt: TGTGCCTGGGGCCATCTTCCGGGACAGTATGGCTACACCTTC

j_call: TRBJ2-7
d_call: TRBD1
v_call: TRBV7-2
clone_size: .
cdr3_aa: CASSLRPRQGGFYEQYF
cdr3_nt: TGTGCCAGCAGTCTACGCCCCCGACAGGGTGGTTTCTACGAGCAGTACTTC

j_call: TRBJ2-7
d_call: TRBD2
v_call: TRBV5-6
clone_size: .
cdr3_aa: CASSQGLGYEQYF
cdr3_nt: TGTGCCAGCAGCCAAGGACTAGGCTACGAGCAGTACTTC

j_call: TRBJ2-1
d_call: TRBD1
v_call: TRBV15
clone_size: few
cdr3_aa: CATSAGQGRNEQFF
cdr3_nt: TGTGCCACCAGCGCGGGACAGGGAAGGAATGAGCAGTTCTTC

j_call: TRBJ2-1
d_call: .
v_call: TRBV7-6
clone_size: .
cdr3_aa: CASSLSAGPVNEQFF
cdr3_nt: TGTGCCAGCAGCTTATCTGCGGGTCCCGTCAATGAGCAGTTCTTC

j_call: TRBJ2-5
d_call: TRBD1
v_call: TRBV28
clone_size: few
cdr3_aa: CASSLGQGVETQYF
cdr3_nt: TGTGCCAGCAGTTTAGGACAGGGAGTAGAGACCCAGTACTTC

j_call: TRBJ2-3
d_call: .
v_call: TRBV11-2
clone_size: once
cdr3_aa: CASRRRATDTQYF
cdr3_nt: TGTGCCAGCAGGAGGAGAGCCACAGATACGCAGTATTTT

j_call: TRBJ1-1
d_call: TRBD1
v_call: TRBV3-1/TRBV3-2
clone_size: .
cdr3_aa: CASSQPSHGQGKAFF
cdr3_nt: TGTGCCAGCAGCCAACCGTCACACGGACAGGGTAAAGCTTTCTTT